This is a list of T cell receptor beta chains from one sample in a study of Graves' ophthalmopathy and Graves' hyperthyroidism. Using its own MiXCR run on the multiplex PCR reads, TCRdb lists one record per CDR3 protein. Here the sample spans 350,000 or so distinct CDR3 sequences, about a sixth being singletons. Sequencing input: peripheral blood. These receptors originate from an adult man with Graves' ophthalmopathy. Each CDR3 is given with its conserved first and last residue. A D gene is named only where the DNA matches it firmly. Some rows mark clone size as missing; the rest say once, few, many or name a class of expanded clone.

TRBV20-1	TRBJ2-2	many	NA	CSARQRVANTGELFF	TGCAGTGCTAGACAACGGGTCGCGAACACCGGGGAGCTGTTTTTT
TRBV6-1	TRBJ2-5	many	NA	CASSEIAGAAPETQYF	TGTGCCAGCAGTGAAATCGCGGGGGCGGCCCCGGAGACCCAGTACTTC
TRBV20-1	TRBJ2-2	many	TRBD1	CSASPSLQGAVYTGELFF	TGCAGTGCTAGCCCCTCCTTACAGGGGGCCGTTTACACCGGGGAGCTGTTTTTT
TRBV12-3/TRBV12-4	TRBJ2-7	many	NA	CASSFAGRSNEQYF	TGTGCCAGCAGTTTCGCCGGCAGATCGAACGAGCAGTACTTC
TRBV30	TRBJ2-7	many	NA	CAWGPSFDEQYF	TGTGCCTGGGGCCCCTCGTTCGACGAGCAGTACTTC
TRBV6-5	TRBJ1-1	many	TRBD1	CASSRASQGRGEAFF	TGTGCCAGCAGCCGAGCATCACAGGGGCGAGGTGAAGCTTTCTTT
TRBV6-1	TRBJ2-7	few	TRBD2	CASSKGLARSYEQYF	TGTGCCAGCAGTAAGGGACTAGCAAGGTCCTACGAGCAGTACTTC
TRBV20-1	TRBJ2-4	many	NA	CSTRDYAQVVGSKNIQYF	TGCAGTACTAGAGATTATGCCCAGGTCGTCGGGTCCAAAAACATTCAGTACTTC
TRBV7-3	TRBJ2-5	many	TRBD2	CASSARVAGGLETQYF	TGTGCCAGCAGCGCTCGTGTAGCGGGAGGGTTAGAGACCCAGTACTTC
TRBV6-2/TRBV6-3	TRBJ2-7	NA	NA	CASSYATYYEQYF	TGTGCCAGCAGTTATGCGACGTACTACGAGCAGTACTTC
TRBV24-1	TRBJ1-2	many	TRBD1	CATSDRGQAGDGYTF	TGTGCCACCAGTGACCGGGGACAGGCAGGGGATGGCTACACCTTC
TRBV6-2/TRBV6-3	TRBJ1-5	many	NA	CASSYSIQPQHF	TGTGCCAGCAGTTACTCGATTCAGCCCCAGCATTTT
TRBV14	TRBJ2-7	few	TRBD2	CASSQVMGLAGANYEQYF	TGTGCCAGCAGCCAAGTAATGGGACTAGCGGGGGCAAACTACGAGCAGTACTTC
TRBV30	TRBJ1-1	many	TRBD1	CAWSVGTGYTEAFF	TGTGCCTGGAGTGTCGGGACAGGCTACACTGAAGCTTTCTTT
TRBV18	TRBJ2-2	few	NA	CASSPGRGVVAGELFF	TGTGCCAGCTCACCAGGCCGAGGGGTCGTCGCCGGGGAGCTGTTTTTT
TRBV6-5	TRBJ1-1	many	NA	CSSHRQPNTEAFF	TGTTCATCGCATAGGCAGCCAAACACTGAAGCTTTCTTT
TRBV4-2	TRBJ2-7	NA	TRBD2	CASRTGTSGSDEQYF	TGTGCCAGCAGAACAGGGACTAGCGGGAGCGACGAGCAGTACTTC
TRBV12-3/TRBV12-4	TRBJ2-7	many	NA	CASSFPQGRGSYEQYF	TGTGCCAGCAGTTTCCCCCAGGGGAGGGGGTCCTACGAGCAGTACTTC
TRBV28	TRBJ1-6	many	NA	CASSFDGAYNSPLHF	TGTGCCAGCAGTTTCGACGGAGCCTATAATTCACCCCTCCACTTT
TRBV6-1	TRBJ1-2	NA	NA	CASSEGESSFGYTF	TGTGCCAGCAGTGAAGGCGAGTCCTCGTTTGGCTACACCTTC
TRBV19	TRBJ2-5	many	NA	CASSDTIGRGEAQYF	TGTGCCAGTAGTGACACGATCGGCCGAGGAGAGGCCCAGTACTTC
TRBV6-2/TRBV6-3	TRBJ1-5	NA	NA	CASSPARGTNQPQHF	TGTGCCAGCAGCCCGGCTAGAGGGACCAATCAGCCCCAGCATTTT
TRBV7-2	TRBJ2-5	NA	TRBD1	CASSSSRQGGQEAQYF	TGTGCCAGCAGCTCCTCCCGACAGGGGGGTCAAGAGGCCCAGTACTTC
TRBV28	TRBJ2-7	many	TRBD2	CASRTLAVGYEQYF	TGTGCCAGCAGAACACTAGCGGTTGGCTACGAGCAGTACTTC
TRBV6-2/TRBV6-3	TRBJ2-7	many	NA	CASSYGLSYEQYF	TGTGCCAGCAGTTATGGTCTCTCCTACGAGCAGTACTTC
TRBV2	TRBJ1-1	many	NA	CASSESKRRAFF	TGTGCCAGCAGTGAGAGCAAGAGGAGAGCTTTCTTT
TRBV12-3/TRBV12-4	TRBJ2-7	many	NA	CASSPPTYEQYF	TGTGCCAGCAGTCCCCCCACCTACGAGCAGTACTTC
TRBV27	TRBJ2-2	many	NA	CASCLLGSGELFF	TGTGCCAGCTGTTTGTTGGGATCCGGGGAGCTGTTTTTT
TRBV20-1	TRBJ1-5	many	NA	CSASSASGNQPQHF	TGCAGTGCTAGTTCGGCTTCAGGCAATCAGCCCCAGCATTTT
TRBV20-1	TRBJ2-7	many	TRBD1	CSASYRGDMLSSYEQYF	TGCAGTGCTAGTTACAGGGGAGATATGTTGAGCTCCTACGAGCAGTACTTC
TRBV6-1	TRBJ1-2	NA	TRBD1	CASTNGGTGVSGYTF	TGTGCCAGCACAAACGGAGGGACAGGGGTTAGCGGCTACACCTTC
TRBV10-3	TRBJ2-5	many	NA	CAISESSIQAQETQYF	TGTGCCATCAGTGAGTCGAGTATACAGGCTCAAGAGACCCAGTACTTC
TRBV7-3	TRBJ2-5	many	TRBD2	CASSASGTQETQYF	TGTGCCAGCAGCGCTAGCGGTACCCAAGAGACCCAGTACTTC
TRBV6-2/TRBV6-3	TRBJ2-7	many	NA	CASSEPTVNYEQYF	TGTGCCAGCAGTGAACCGACAGTGAACTACGAGCAGTACTTC